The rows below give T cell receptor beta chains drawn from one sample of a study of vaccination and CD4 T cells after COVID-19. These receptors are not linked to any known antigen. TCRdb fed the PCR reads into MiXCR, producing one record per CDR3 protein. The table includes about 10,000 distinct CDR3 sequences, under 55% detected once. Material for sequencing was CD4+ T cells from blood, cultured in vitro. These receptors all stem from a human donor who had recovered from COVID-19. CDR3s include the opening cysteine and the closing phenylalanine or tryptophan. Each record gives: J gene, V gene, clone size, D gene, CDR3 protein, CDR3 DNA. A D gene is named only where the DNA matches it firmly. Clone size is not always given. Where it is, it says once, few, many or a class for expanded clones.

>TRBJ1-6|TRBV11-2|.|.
CASSYRDKLLPLHF
TGTGCCAGCAGCTACCGGGACAAGCTTCTTCCCCTCCACTTT
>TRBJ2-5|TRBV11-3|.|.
CASSLDETQYF
TGTGCCAGCAGCTTAGATGAGACCCAGTACTTC
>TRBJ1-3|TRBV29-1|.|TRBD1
CSIRSDRSGNTIYF
TGCAGCATCCGTTCGGACAGGTCCGGAAACACCATATATTTT
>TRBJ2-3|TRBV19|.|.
CASSIHPGGADTQYF
TGTGCCAGTAGTATTCATCCGGGGGGCGCAGATACGCAGTATTTT
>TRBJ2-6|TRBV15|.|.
CATSRQGPVSSGANVLTF
TGTGCCACCAGCAGACAGGGTCCAGTATCTTCTGGGGCCAACGTCCTGACTTTC
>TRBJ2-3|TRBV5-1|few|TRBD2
CASSFGGAGTDTQYF
TGCGCCAGCAGCTTCGGGGGGGCCGGCACAGATACGCAGTATTTT
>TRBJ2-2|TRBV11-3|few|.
CASSLEIPSGELFF
TGTGCCAGCAGCCTAGAGATCCCCAGCGGGGAGCTGTTTTTT
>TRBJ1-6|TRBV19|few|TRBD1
CASSTSRTGRTHSPLHF
TGTGCCAGTAGTACGAGCCGGACAGGCAGGACACATTCACCCCTCCACTTT
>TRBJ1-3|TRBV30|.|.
CAWSQGGQGNTIYF
TGTGCCTGGAGTCAGGGCGGCCAGGGAAACACCATATATTTT
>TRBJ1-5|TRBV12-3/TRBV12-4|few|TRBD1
CASSYSPGQQPQHF
TGTGCCAGCAGTTACTCCCCGGGACAGCAGCCCCAGCATTTT
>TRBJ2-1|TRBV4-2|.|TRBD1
CASSFRTGYNEQFF
TGTGCCAGCAGCTTCCGGACAGGTTACAATGAGCAGTTCTTC
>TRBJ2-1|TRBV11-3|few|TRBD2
CASSPGGLAGGYNEQFF
TGTGCCAGCAGCCCTGGGGGGCTAGCGGGGGGTTACAATGAGCAGTTCTTC
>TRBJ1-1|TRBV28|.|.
CASRDPLATEAFF
TGTGCCAGCCGGGACCCTCTCGCGACTGAAGCTTTCTTT
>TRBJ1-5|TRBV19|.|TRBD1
CASSIDAGGKPQHF
TGTGCCAGTAGTATAGATGCAGGGGGGAAACCCCAGCATTTT
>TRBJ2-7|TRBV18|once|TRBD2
CASSPGLADLSYEQYF
TGTGCCAGCTCACCGGGGCTAGCGGACCTCTCCTACGAGCAGTACTTC
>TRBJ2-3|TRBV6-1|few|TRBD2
CASSNPVRAGGLTDTQYF
TGTGCCAGCAGTAATCCCGTGCGGGCGGGGGGCCTCACAGATACGCAGTATTTT
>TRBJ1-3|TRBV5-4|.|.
CASSLGRDSSGNTIYF
TGTGCCAGCAGCTTGGGCAGGGACTCCTCTGGAAACACCATATATTTT
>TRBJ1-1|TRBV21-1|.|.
CASSPQGHGTEAFF
TGTGCCAGCAGCCCACAGGGGCACGGCACTGAAGCTTTCTTT
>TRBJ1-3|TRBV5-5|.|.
CASSLTGHSGNTIYF
TGTGCCAGCAGCTTGACGGGGCACTCTGGAAACACCATATATTTT
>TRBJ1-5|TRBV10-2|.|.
CASSELGLNQPQHF
TGCGCCAGCAGTGAGTTAGGGTTGAACCAGCCCCAGCATTTT
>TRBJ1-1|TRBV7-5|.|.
CISVSDRGEAEAFF
.
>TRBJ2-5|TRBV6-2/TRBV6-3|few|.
CASTQRGGSQETQYF
TGTGCCAGCACCCAGAGAGGGGGAAGCCAAGAGACCCAGTACTTC
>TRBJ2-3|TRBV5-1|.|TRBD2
CASVSGGASDTQYF
TGCGCCAGCGTTAGCGGGGGGGCGTCAGATACGCAGTATTTT
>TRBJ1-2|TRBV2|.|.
CASSEGSRLGKGYTF
TGTGCCAGCAGTGAAGGGAGCAGGCTAGGAAAGGGCTACACCTTC
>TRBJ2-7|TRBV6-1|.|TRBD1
CASSTYSGTGSYEQYF
TGTGCCAGCAGTACCTATTCCGGGACAGGGTCCTACGAGCAGTACTTC
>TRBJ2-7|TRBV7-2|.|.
CASSLEGGLPYEQYF
TGTGCCAGCAGCTTAGAAGGGGGACTCCCCTACGAGCAGTACTTC
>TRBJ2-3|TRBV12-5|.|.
CASGLLSTDTQNF
TGTGCTAGTGGTTTATTGAGCACAGATACGCAGAATTTT
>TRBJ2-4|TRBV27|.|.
CASSPGQNIQYF
TGTGCCAGCAGTCCCGGACAAAACATTCAGTACTTC
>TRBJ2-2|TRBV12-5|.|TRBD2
CASGPQRGGDTGELFF
TGTGCTAGTGGTCCGCAGCGGGGGGGAGACACCGGGGAGCTGTTTTTT
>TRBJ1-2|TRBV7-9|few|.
CASSLVKVPGISPPGYTF
TGTGCCAGCAGCTTAGTAAAGGTCCCAGGGATATCTCCACCAGGGTACACCTTC
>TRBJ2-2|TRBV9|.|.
CASSVGPGGSGTGELFF
TGTGCCAGCAGCGTAGGGCCAGGGGGGTCAGGCACCGGGGAGCTGTTTTTT
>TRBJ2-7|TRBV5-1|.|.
CASSLPGGNYEQYF
TGCGCCAGCAGCTTGCCTGGCGGAAACTACGAGCAGTACTTC
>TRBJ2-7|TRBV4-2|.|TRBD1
CASSQGDRSNLYF
TGTGCCAGCAGCCAGGGGGACAGGTCCAACTTGTACTTC
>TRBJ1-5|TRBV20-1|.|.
CSAPYGGPQHF
TGCAGTGCTCCCTATGGAGGGCCCCAGCATTTT
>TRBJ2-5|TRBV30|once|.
CAWSVGAAQETQYF
TGTGCCTGGAGTGTCGGAGCAGCACAAGAGACCCAGTACTTC
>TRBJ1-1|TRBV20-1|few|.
CSARNLRTRRYPNTEAFF
TGCAGTGCTAGAAACCTGAGGACGAGAAGATACCCGAACACTGAAGCTTTCTTT
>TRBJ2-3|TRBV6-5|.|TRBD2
CASSYGGRGGGTDTQYF
TGTGCCAGCAGTTACGGAGGTCGCGGGGGGGGAACAGATACGCAGTATTTT
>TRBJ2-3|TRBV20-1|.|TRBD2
CSAIAGAPVSTDTQYF
TGCAGTGCAATAGCGGGGGCCCCGGTTAGCACAGATACGCAGTATTTT
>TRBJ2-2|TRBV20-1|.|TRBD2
CSARGPSGGTNTGELFF
TGCAGTGCTAGAGGACCTAGCGGGGGGACGAACACCGGGGAGCTGTTTTTT
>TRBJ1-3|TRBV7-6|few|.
CASGLTRDSGNTIYF
TGTGCCAGCGGACTAACACGCGACTCTGGAAACACCATATATTTT
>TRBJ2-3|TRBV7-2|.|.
CASSLDGVRGRFTDTQYF
TGTGCCAGCAGCTTGGACGGCGTAAGGGGCCGATTCACAGATACGCAGTATTTT
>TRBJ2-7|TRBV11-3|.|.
CASSFTASSYEQYF
TGTGCCAGCAGCTTCACAGCCAGCTCCTACGAGCAGTACTTC
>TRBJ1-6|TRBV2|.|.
CASSVGDSPLHF
TGTGCCAGCAGTGTTGGAGATTCACCCCTCCACTTT
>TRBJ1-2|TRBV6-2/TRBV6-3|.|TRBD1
CASSYKTGASYGYTF
TGTGCCAGCAGTTACAAGACAGGGGCCAGCTATGGCTACACCTTC
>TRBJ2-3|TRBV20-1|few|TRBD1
CSYYRGSTDTQYF
TGCAGTTACTACAGGGGAAGCACAGATACGCAGTATTTT
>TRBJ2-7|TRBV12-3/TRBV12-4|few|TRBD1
CASSLGGQGVYEQYF
TGTGCCAGCAGTTTAGGCGGCCAGGGGGTCTACGAGCAGTACTTC
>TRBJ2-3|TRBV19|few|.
CASSAKGSTDTQYF
TGTGCCAGTAGTGCGAAGGGGAGCACAGATACGCAGTATTTT
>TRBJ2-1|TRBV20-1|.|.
CSGKGGLDFGEQFF
TGCAGTGGGAAGGGGGGGCTCGATTTCGGGGAGCAGTTCTTC
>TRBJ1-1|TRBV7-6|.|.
CASSPAGRNMNTEAFF
TGTGCCAGCAGCCCGGCTGGGAGAAACATGAACACTGAAGCTTTCTTT
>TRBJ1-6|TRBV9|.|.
CASSPQIDSPLHF
TGTGCCAGCAGCCCCCAAATTGATTCACCCCTCCACTTT
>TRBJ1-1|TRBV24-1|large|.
CATSEGRQRGKNTEAFF
TGTGCCACCAGTGAGGGACGACAGAGAGGAAAGAACACTGAAGCTTTCTTT
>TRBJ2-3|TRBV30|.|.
CAWSVRPRDTDTQYF
TGTGCCTGGAGTGTACGTCCCAGGGACACAGATACGCAGTATTTT
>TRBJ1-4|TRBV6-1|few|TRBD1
CASNLRGTGGNEKLFF
TGTGCCAGCAACTTACGTGGGACAGGGGGTAATGAAAAACTGTTTTTT
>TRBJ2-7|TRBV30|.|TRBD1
CAWSGDSKAAYEQYF
TGTGCCTGGAGTGGGGACAGCAAAGCCGCCTACGAGCAGTACTTC
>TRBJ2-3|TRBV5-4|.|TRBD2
CASSLGVIAGLTDTQYF
TGTGCCAGCAGCTTGGGGGTGATAGCGGGGCTCACAGATACGCAGTATTTT